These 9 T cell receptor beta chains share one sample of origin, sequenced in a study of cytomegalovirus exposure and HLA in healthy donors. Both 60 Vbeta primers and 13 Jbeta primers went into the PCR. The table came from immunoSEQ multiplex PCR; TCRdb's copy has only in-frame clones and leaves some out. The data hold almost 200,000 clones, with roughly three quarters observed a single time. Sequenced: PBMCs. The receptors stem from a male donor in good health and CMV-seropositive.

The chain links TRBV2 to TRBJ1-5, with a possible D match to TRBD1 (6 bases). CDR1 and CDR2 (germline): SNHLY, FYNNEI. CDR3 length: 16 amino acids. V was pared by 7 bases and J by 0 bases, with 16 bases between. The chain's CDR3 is CASNSQGLNSNQPQHF. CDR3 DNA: TGTGCCAGCAATTCACAGGGATTAAATAGCAATCAGCCCCAGCATTTT. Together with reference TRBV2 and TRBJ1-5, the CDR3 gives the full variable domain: EPEVTQTPSHQVTQMGQEVILRCVPISNHLYFYWYRQILGQKVEFLVSFYNNEISEKSEIFDDQFSVERPDGSNFTLKIRSTKLEDSAMYFCASNSQGLNSNQPQHFGDGTRLSIL.

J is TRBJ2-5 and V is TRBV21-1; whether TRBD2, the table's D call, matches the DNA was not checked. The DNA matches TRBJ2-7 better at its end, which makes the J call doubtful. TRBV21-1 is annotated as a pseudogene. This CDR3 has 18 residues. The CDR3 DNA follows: TGTGCCAGCAGCAAGGTAGCGGGAGGACTTGTTCGATCCTACGAGCAGTACTTC. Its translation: CASSKVAGGLVRSYEQYF.

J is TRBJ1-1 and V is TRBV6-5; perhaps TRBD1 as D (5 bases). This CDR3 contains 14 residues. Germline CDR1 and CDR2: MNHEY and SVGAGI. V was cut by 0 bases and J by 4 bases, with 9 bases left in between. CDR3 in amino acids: CASSYSIGGTEAFF. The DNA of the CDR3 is TGTGCCAGCAGTTACTCGATCGGGGGCACTGAAGCTTTCTTT.

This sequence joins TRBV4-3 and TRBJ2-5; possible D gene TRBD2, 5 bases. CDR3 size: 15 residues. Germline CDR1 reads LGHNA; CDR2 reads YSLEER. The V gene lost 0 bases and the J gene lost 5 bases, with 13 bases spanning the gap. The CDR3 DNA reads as TGCGCCAGCAGCCAAGATGCGGGCCCCCGGGAGACCCAGTACTTC. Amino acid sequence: CASSQDAGPRETQYF.

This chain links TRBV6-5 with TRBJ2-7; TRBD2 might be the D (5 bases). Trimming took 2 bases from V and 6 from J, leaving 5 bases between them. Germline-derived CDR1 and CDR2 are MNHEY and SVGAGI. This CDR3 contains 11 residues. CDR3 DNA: TGTGCCAGCAGTTACCGGGGCGAGCAGTACTTC. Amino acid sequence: CASSYRGEQYF.

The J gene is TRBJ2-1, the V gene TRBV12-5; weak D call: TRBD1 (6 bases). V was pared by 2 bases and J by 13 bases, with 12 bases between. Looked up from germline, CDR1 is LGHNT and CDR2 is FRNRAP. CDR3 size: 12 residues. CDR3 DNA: TGTGCTAGTGGTTTGCTCAGGGGCCCTCAGTTCTTC. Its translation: CASGLLRGPQFF.

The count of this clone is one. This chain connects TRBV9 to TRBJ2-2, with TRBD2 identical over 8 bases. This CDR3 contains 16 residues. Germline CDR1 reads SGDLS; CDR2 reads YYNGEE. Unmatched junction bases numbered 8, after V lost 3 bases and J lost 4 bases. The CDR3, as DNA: TGTGCCAGCAGCGGACGAGCGGGAGTCCTCACCGGGGAGCTGTTTTTT. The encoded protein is CASSGRAGVLTGELFF. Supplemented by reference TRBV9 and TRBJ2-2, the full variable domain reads DSGVTQTPKHLITATGQRVTLRCSPRSGDLSVYWYQQSLDQGLQFLIQYYNGEERAKGNILERFSAQQFPDLHSELNLSSLELGDSALYFCASSGRAGVLTGELFFGEGSRLTVL.

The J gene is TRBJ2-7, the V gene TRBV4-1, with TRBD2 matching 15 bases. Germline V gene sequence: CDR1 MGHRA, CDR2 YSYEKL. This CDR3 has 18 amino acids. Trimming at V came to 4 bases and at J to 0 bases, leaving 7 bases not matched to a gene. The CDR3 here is CASSLRTSGRVISYEQYF. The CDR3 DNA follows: TGCGCCAGCAGCCTTCGGACTAGCGGGAGGGTTATCTCCTACGAGCAGTACTTC.

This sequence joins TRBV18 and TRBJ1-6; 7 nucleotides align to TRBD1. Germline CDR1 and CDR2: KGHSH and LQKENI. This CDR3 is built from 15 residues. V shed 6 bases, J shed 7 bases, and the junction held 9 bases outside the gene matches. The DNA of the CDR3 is TGTGCCAGCTCGGATTTTTCACAGGGGAATTCACCCCTCCACTTT. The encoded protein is CASSDFSQGNSPLHF.